This T cell receptor (beta chain) emerged from a study of T cell changes during pregnancy in multiple sclerosis. J was trimmed by 1 base and V by 4 bases; bases with no gene match: 7. Germline assignment: CDR1 SGDLS and CDR2 YYNGEE. This CDR3 has 15 amino acids. Measured with immunoSEQ multiplex PCR; TCRdb has only the in-frame clones, and not every one. The sample includes about 50,000 clones, over 80% seen only once; the top ten take roughly a tenth. The sample in question was CD8+ T cells from peripheral blood mononuclear cells, obtained after pregnancy. This rearrangement joins TRBV9 to TRBJ2-7, with 8 bases lining up with TRBD2. This clonotype was sampled from a female donor with multiple sclerosis, enrolled in a pregnancy study. CDR3 in amino acids: CASSKTSGGSYEQYF. The CDR3 DNA follows: TGTGCCAGCAGCAAAACTAGCGGAGGATCCTACGAGCAGTACTTC.